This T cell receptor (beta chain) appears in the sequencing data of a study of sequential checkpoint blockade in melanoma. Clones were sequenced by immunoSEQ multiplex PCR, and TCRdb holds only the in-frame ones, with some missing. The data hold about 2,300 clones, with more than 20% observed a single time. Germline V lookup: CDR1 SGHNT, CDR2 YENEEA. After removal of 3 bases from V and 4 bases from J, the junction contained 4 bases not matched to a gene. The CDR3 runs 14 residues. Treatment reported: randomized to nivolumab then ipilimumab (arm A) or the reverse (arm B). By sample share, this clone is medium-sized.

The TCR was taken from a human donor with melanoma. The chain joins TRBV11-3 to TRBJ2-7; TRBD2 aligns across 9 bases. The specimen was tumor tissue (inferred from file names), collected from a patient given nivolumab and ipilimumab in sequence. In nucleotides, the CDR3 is TGTGCCAGCAGCTTTCGCGGGGGGGCTTACGAGCAGTACTTC. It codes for CASSFRGGAYEQYF.